The clone carrying this T cell receptor beta chain appeared many times. The source of the sample is a study of CD8 T cells in ankylosing spondylitis. TCRdb recomputed calls from the 5' RACE reads with MiXCR, one row per CDR3 protein. The table has 36,000 or so distinct CDR3 sequences, 13% seen once; the top ten hold under 35%. The CDR3 has 14 residues. V was pared by 6 bases and J by 0 bases, with 11 bases between. The sequence was collected from a male donor with ankylosing spondylitis. The J gene is TRBJ1-2, the V gene TRBV12-3 or TRBV12-4; D call uncertain. The sample consisted of synovial fluid, either unsorted or a sorted T cell fraction (not recorded which). The chain's CDR3 is CASSPLGPNYGYTF. For the CDR3, the DNA is TGTGCCAGCAGCCCCCTAGGACCTAACTATGGCTACACCTTC.